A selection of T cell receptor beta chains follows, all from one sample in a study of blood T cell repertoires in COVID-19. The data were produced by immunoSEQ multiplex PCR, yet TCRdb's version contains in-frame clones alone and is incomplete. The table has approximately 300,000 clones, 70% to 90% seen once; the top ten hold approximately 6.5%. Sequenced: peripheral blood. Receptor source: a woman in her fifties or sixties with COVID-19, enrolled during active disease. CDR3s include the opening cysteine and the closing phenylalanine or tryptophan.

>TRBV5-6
CASLQGAFYNEQFF
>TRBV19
CASSMGRTVNYGYTF
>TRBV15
CATSRVLGGSYNEQFF
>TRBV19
CASSIDRGGRAADTQYF
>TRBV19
CASSLGPGWGNQPQHF
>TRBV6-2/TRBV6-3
CASSQNDSPYYQPQHF
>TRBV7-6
CASSLAGVAGGKNIQYF
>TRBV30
CAWSGTSGRVYEQFF
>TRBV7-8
CASSLRGGYYSNQPQHF
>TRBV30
CAWSVQGAGGYTF
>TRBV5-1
CASSMGVSSGSTDTQYF
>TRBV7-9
CASRDREVREQYF
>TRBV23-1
CASSLPADRDYGYTF
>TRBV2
CASEGTSASYEQYF
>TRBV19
CASSFSGTGVIGEQYF
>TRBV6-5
CASSSRDRVRVEAFF
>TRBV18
CASSPNQQGTTGELFF
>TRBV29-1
CSAPGLSTDTQYF
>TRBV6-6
CASSLINIAGRSYNEQFF
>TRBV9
CASSVGGLGSSYEQYF
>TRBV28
CASTLGGGGSYNEQFF
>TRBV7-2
CASSLGVAGGPQETQYF
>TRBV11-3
CASSLNRTGADTQYF
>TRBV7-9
CASSLVTGGGEKLFF
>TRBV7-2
CASSLLGPGEQYF
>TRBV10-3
CAIRGTDYEQYF
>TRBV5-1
CASSLVGQGRPYEQYF
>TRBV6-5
CASRAGTGSYNEQFF
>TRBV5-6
CASSLELEETQYF
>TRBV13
CASSPRGGGYTF
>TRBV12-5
CASGRGTSGRAGQFF
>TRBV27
CASSLYRGSGTEAFF